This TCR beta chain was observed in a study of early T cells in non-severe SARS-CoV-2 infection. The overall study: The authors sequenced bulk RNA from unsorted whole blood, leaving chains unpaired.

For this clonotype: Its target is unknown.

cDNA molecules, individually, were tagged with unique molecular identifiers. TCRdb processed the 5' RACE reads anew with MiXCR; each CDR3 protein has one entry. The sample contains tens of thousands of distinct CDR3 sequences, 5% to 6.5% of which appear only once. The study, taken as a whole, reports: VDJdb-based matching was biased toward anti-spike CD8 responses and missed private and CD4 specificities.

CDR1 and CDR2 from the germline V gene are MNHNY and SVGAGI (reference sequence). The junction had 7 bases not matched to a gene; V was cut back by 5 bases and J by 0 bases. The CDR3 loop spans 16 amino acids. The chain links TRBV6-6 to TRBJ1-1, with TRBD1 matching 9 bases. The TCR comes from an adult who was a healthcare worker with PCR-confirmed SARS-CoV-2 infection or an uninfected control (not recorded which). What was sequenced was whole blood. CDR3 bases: TGTGCCAGCAGTACCCCGGGACAGGGAATGAACACTGAAGCTTTCTTT. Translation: CASSTPGQGMNTEAFF.